Each of the 20 T cell receptor beta chains below was sequenced from the same sample in a study of blood T cell repertoires in COVID-19. Clones were sequenced by immunoSEQ multiplex PCR, and TCRdb holds only the in-frame ones, with some missing. Of around 300,000 clones listed, about 87% are singletons. Sequencing used PBMCs or T cells enriched from blood (not recorded which). These receptors were taken from a woman in her forties or fifties who had recovered from COVID-19.

The V call is TRBV4-3, the J call TRBJ2-7; 11 bases are shared with TRBD2. The CDR3 has 16 amino acids. Trimming at V came to 0 bases and at J to 2 bases, leaving 3 bases not matched to a gene. Germline CDR1 LGHNA, CDR2 YSLEER. CDR3 region: CASSQDTTSGAYEQYF. In DNA, the CDR3 is TGCGCCAGCAGCCAAGATACGACTAGCGGGGCCTACGAGCAGTACTTC.

This chain connects TRBV7-3 to TRBJ2-1, with TRBD2 matching over 9 bases. Germline CDR1 is SGHTA and CDR2 is FQGTGA. The CDR3 loop spans 14 amino acids. V lost 2 bases, J lost 9 bases, and 5 bases stayed unmatched. CDR3 sequence reads: CASSLAGGQGEQFF. CDR3 sequence (DNA): TGTGCCAGCAGCTTAGCGGGAGGGCAAGGTGAGCAGTTCTTC.

The rearrangement uses TRBV24-1 and TRBJ2-1, with 11 bases that match TRBD2. CDR1 KGHDR and CDR2 SFDVKD come from the germline V gene. Germline trimming cut 9 bases from V and 9 bases from J; bases unmatched to any gene: 18. This CDR3 has 17 amino acids. The CDR3 reads CATRPQDTSGSFVEQFF. For the CDR3, the DNA is TGTGCCACCCGTCCCCAAGACACTAGCGGGAGTTTTGTTGAGCAGTTCTTC.

The CDR3 spells CATSFRDIQSNQPQHF. The CDR3, as DNA: TGTGCCACCAGCTTCAGGGACATCCAGAGCAATCAGCCCCAGCATTTT. The chain carries TRBV15 and TRBJ1-5; D might be TRBD1 (6 bases). The V gene's germline CDR1 is LNHNV and CDR2 YYDKDF (reference sequence). CDR3 length: 16 residues. V lost 5 bases and J lost 1, with 15 bases in between.

This clone has more than one count but fewer than ten. The chain couples TRBV12-3 or TRBV12-4 to TRBJ1-5; D is perhaps TRBD1 (5 bases). This CDR3 contains 13 residues. The V gene lost 5 bases and the J gene lost 5 bases, with 10 bases spanning the gap. The CDR3 reads CASSGDWDQPQHF. The CDR3 DNA reads TGTGCCAGCAGTGGGGACTGGGATCAGCCCCAGCATTTT.

V is TRBV6-5 and J is TRBJ2-2, with 8 nucleotides matching TRBD1. V lost 4 bases, J lost 7 bases, and 5 bases stayed unmatched. This CDR3 has 14 residues. Germline CDR1 MNHEY, CDR2 SVGAGI. CDR3 loop: CASSSRQGHGELFF. The CDR3 DNA sequence: TGTGCCAGCAGTTCAAGACAGGGGCACGGGGAGCTGTTTTTT.

The rearrangement links TRBV5-6 to TRBJ2-3; D unresolved. The germline V gene encodes CDR1 SGHDT and CDR2 YYEEEE. The CDR3 extends over 15 amino acids. V gave up 0 bases and J gave up 3 bases, with 11 bases separating them. This CDR3 is CASSLGSSSTDTQYF. CDR3 bases: TGTGCCAGCAGCTTGGGATCCTCCAGTACAGATACGCAGTATTTT. Full variable domain (missing parts from reference TRBV5-6 and TRBJ2-3): DAGVTQSPTHLIKTRGQQVTLRCSPKSGHDTVSWYQQALGQGPQFIFQYYEEEERQRGNFPDRFSGHQFPNYSSELNVNALLLGDSALYLCASSLGSSSTDTQYFGPGTRLTVL.

The chain employs TRBV27 and TRBJ2-1, with a possible D match to TRBD2 (7 bases). Germline V CDR1 and CDR2: MNHEY, SMNVEV (reference sequence). V was clipped by 8 bases and J by 4 bases, with 21 bases between them. This CDR3 region has 16 residues. CDR3 protein: CASSGGARPRYNEQFF. The DNA of the CDR3 is TGTGCCAGCTCTGGGGGGGCCAGGCCTCGTTACAATGAGCAGTTCTTC.

CDR3 bases: TGTGCCAGCAGCCGGGACAGTGAGAACATTCAGTACTTC. Translated: CASSRDSENIQYF. This chain uses TRBV3-1 (or the pseudogene TRBV3-2) with TRBJ2-4; 7 bases match TRBD1. CDR1 and CDR2 (germline): LGHDT, YNNKEL (reference sequence). This CDR3 spans 13 amino acids. Losses at the gene ends were 4 bases for V and 7 bases for J; bases not matched to a gene: 4.

This chain connects TRBV4-3 to TRBJ2-5, with a weak D call TRBD1 (7 bases). V was clipped by 2 bases and J by 2 bases, with 15 bases between them. The CDR3 runs 16 residues. Germline V gene sequence: CDR1 LGHNA, CDR2 YSLEER. Written as DNA, the CDR3 is TGCGCCAGCAGCCAAAGATTGGCAGGGGGGCAAGAGACCCAGTACTTC. It translates to CASSQRLAGGQETQYF.

J is TRBJ2-5 and V is TRBV15; 7 nucleotides match TRBD2. The CDR3 has 17 residues. Trimming took 0 bases from V and 5 from J; bases not matched to a gene: 12. Germline loops: CDR1 LNHNV, CDR2 YYDKDF (reference sequence). The CDR3 nucleotides read TGTGCCACCAGCAGAGATTTTGCGGCGGGGGACGGGGAGACCCAGTACTTC. Translated, it gives CATSRDFAAGDGETQYF.

This chain links TRBV28 with TRBJ2-5, with 11 positions matching TRBD2. After removal of 4 bases from V and 9 bases from J, the junction contained 13 bases not matched to a gene. The CDR3 is 16 amino acids. Per germline, CDR1 MDHEN and CDR2 SYDVKM. The CDR3 is CASSSRLAGSFESQYF. The CDR3 coding sequence is TGTGCCAGCAGTTCGAGACTAGCGGGATCGTTTGAGTCCCAGTACTTC.

This chain joins TRBV30 and TRBJ2-2; tentatively, D is TRBD1 (6 bases). Germline-derived CDR1 and CDR2 are GTSNPN and SVGIG (reference sequence). V was cut by 4 bases and J by 2 bases, with 14 bases left in between. The CDR3 is made up of 15 amino acids. The CDR3 is CAWTTQGINTGELFF. CDR3 coding DNA: TGTGCCTGGACTACACAGGGAATAAACACCGGGGAGCTGTTTTTT.

J is TRBJ2-7 and V is TRBV7-9; weak D call: TRBD2 (5 bases). Germline values: CDR1 SEHNR, CDR2 FQNEAQ (reference sequence). The ends were cut back, 0 bases at V and 5 bases at J, with 14 bases in the middle. There are 15 residues in the CDR3. As DNA, the CDR3 is TGTGCCAGCAGCTTAGCGAGGGCCGACATAGACGAGCAGTACTTC. Amino acid sequence: CASSLARADIDEQYF.

The chain joins TRBV5-4 to TRBJ1-1; 8 bases are a match to TRBD1. CDR1 is SGHNT, CDR2 YYREEE, per germline (reference sequence). V gave up 4 bases and J gave up 4 bases; unmatched junction bases: 12. The CDR3 has 16 amino acids. The CDR3, as DNA: TGTGCCAGCAGCCAGGCAGGGGGCTTGGGCGGCACTGAAGCTTTCTTT. This encodes CASSQAGGLGGTEAFF.

V is TRBV28 and J is TRBJ2-5, with D unresolved. Germline lookup yields CDR1 MDHEN and CDR2 SYDVKM. The ends were cut back, 8 bases at V and 2 bases at J, with 9 bases in the middle. There are 12 residues in the CDR3. The DNA of the CDR3 is TGTGCCAGCCTGGGCTTACAAGAGACCCAGTACTTC. This gives the protein CASLGLQETQYF.

The rearrangement uses TRBV20-1 and TRBJ2-2; D remains unclear. The CDR3 length is 14 residues. Germline-derived CDR1 and CDR2 are DFQATT and SNEGSKA (reference sequence). Trimming cost V 3 bases and J 4 bases, with 12 bases left between them. In nucleotides, the CDR3 is TGCAGTGCTAGTCTTATCCCGGGCACCGGGGAGCTGTTTTTT. Protein: CSASLIPGTGELFF.

The rearrangement uses TRBV5-4 and TRBJ1-2; a weak D match, TRBD1 (5 bases). Germline V gene sequence: CDR1 SGHNT, CDR2 YYREEE (reference sequence). This CDR3 spans 14 amino acids. The V end lost 8 bases, the J end lost 2 bases, and 16 bases lay between the germline ends. In DNA form, the CDR3 reads TGTGCCAGTTTAGACAGAAGGAAAAACTATGGCTACACCTTC. Its translation: CASLDRRKNYGYTF.

This CDR3 is CASSKVKEDGYTF. CDR3 coding DNA: TGTGCCAGCAGCAAAGTTAAGGAGGATGGCTACACCTTC. The chain carries TRBV21-1 and TRBJ1-2. TRBV21-1 has pseudogene status. The CDR3 length is 13 residues.

This chain links TRBV6-2 or TRBV6-3 with TRBJ2-1; 13 bases fit TRBD2. The V gene end was trimmed by 4 bases and the J gene end by 0 bases; junction bases not matched to a gene: 9. This CDR3 contains 19 residues. Per germline, CDR1 MNHEY and CDR2 SVGEGT. CDR3 region: CASSFRLAGGTSSYNEQFF. The CDR3 bases are TGTGCCAGCAGTTTCAGACTAGCGGGAGGTACGAGCTCCTACAATGAGCAGTTCTTC.